Listed below are T cell receptor beta chains from one sample, sequenced in a study of PD-1 blockade in classical Hodgkin lymphoma. TCRdb's copy holds only in-frame clones and misses some; the assay was immunoSEQ multiplex PCR. Of tens of thousands of clones in the sample, under 80% were seen once. Here the sequenced sample was peripheral blood mononuclear cells (PBMCs), taken before the fourth cycle of nivolumab. The source of these receptors is a human donor with classical Hodgkin lymphoma. CDR3s leave out the opening cysteine and the closing phenylalanine or tryptophan. Each record gives: D gene, clone size, V gene, J gene, CDR3 protein. D genes are given only for firm matches. Size values are once, few and many counts, or a class for expanded clones, and some rows have none.

D: NA; size: NA; V: TRBV6-6; J: TRBJ1-1; CDR3: ASSYHTVNTEAF
D: TRBD1; size: NA; V: TRBV14; J: TRBJ1-1; CDR3: ASSLSPGGDTEAF
D: TRBD2; size: NA; V: TRBV7-2; J: TRBJ2-3; CDR3: ASSASGRAGDTQY
D: TRBD2; size: NA; V: TRBV9; J: TRBJ2-1; CDR3: ASSPHPTSAYNEQF
D: TRBD1; size: NA; V: TRBV12-5; J: TRBJ2-3; CDR3: ASERTGGSTDTQY
D: NA; size: once; V: TRBV6-5; J: TRBJ2-3; CDR3: ASSYSGGIADTQY
D: TRBD1; size: few; V: TRBV7-2; J: TRBJ1-2; CDR3: ASSLVGTGTGYT
D: TRBD2; size: NA; V: TRBV5-1; J: TRBJ2-5; CDR3: ASRRGTSGIAQETQY
D: TRBD1; size: few; V: TRBV7-2; J: TRBJ1-1; CDR3: ASSLGGTGVTEAF
D: TRBD1; size: NA; V: TRBV5-1; J: NA; CDR3: ASSLSPGGEQY
D: NA; size: NA; V: TRBV28; J: TRBJ2-7; CDR3: ASSSLTGAPEDEQY
D: TRBD1; size: NA; V: TRBV19; J: TRBJ2-3; CDR3: ASSTRQGIDTQY
D: NA; size: few; V: TRBV10-1; J: TRBJ1-1; CDR3: ASSWSANTEAF
D: NA; size: NA; V: TRBV19; J: TRBJ2-1; CDR3: ASSIARGNEQF
D: NA; size: NA; V: TRBV5-1; J: TRBJ1-3; CDR3: ASSLDGSGNTIY
D: TRBD2; size: many; V: TRBV19; J: TRBJ2-2; CDR3: AIGLAGGELF
D: NA; size: once; V: TRBV28; J: TRBJ2-7; CDR3: ASRPPAASYEQY
D: NA; size: NA; V: TRBV5-1; J: TRBJ1-4; CDR3: ASSLAGGSNEKLF
D: NA; size: NA; V: TRBV29-1; J: TRBJ2-1; CDR3: SVELGSPYNEQF
D: NA; size: few; V: TRBV28; J: TRBJ1-5; CDR3: ASSTQGSPQH
D: NA; size: NA; V: TRBV7-9; J: TRBJ1-1; CDR3: ASSMTRSEAF
D: TRBD2; size: NA; V: TRBV7-7; J: TRBJ2-5; CDR3: ASSSFRGEGETQY
D: TRBD1; size: once; V: TRBV2; J: TRBJ2-1; CDR3: ASSALLGTGDNEQF
D: NA; size: NA; V: TRBV6-5; J: TRBJ1-5; CDR3: ASSTGFGQPQH
D: NA; size: NA; V: TRBV5-4; J: TRBJ1-6; CDR3: ASSLGVHYNSPLH
D: TRBD2; size: NA; V: TRBV4-1; J: TRBJ2-7; CDR3: ASSQEASGTYEQY
D: TRBD2; size: NA; V: TRBV4-2; J: TRBJ2-1; CDR3: ASSPSTSGSFYNEQF
D: TRBD2; size: few; V: TRBV5-1; J: TRBJ2-1; CDR3: ASSRRTSGTSLYNEQF
D: TRBD1; size: NA; V: TRBV6-5; J: TRBJ2-7; CDR3: ASSYSGTGSYEQY
D: NA; size: NA; V: TRBV10-2; J: TRBJ2-2; CDR3: ASRPNADVAGGWAGELF
D: NA; size: once; V: TRBV5-6; J: TRBJ2-1; CDR3: ASSNYNEQF
D: NA; size: NA; V: TRBV28; J: TRBJ1-1; CDR3: ASSPIERISEAF
D: TRBD1; size: NA; V: TRBV4-1; J: TRBJ1-2; CDR3: ASSPTGAGGYT
D: NA; size: NA; V: TRBV28; J: TRBJ1-3; CDR3: ASSLRVRGNTIY
D: NA; size: NA; V: TRBV6-5; J: TRBJ1-1; CDR3: ASSYSGVNTEAF
D: NA; size: NA; V: TRBV9; J: TRBJ2-1; CDR3: ASSVGGRKEDEQF
D: NA; size: NA; V: TRBV5-4; J: TRBJ2-7; CDR3: ASSKTQGPSYEQY
D: NA; size: NA; V: TRBV19; J: TRBJ1-4; CDR3: ASSISYGGGNEKLF
D: NA; size: NA; V: TRBV29-1; J: TRBJ2-7; CDR3: SVRGPGRDEQY
D: NA; size: NA; V: TRBV18; J: TRBJ2-7; CDR3: ASSSAGMPYEQY
D: TRBD2; size: NA; V: TRBV28; J: TRBJ2-7; CDR3: ASRTGGGLPYEQY
D: NA; size: NA; V: TRBV7-9; J: TRBJ2-7; CDR3: ASSLSGNYEQY
D: NA; size: NA; V: TRBV29-1; J: TRBJ2-5; CDR3: SGRQDQETQY
D: TRBD1; size: NA; V: TRBV4-1; J: TRBJ1-1; CDR3: ASSQSRGRQGIILNTEAF
D: NA; size: NA; V: TRBV6-6; J: TRBJ2-3; CDR3: ASSYSGSTDTQY